Shown below are 21 T cell receptor beta chains from a single sample sequenced in a study of cytomegalovirus exposure and HLA in healthy donors listed by TCRdb under 2017. The method was the immunoSEQ multiplex PCR assay. For the multiplex PCR, a mixture combining 60 forward primers for TCR Vbeta segments and 13 reverse primers for TCR Jbeta segments was used. TCRdb's version of the immuneACCESS table is confined to in-frame rearrangements and falls short of the full clone set. An unresolved V gene accounts for under half of the shortfall where checked; the remainder is of unknown origin. The sample includes some 150,000 clones, with 75% to 85% observed a single time. Roughly 1.3% of the sample belongs to the ten largest clones. Sequencing was done on a sample of PBMCs. The receptors stem from a middle-aged woman in good health and CMV-seronegative.

The V and J genes are TRBV27 and TRBJ1-6, with 10 bases matching TRBD1. Germline V lookup: CDR1 MNHEY, CDR2 SMNVEV (reference sequence). The V gene end was trimmed by 3 bases and the J gene end by 7 bases; junction bases not matched to a gene: 9. The CDR3 sequence is 17 residues long. CDR3 sequence reads: CASSFRDRGWSNSPLHF. The CDR3 DNA is TGTGCCAGCAGTTTCCGGGACAGGGGTTGGTCGAATTCACCCCTCCACTTT.

The count of this clone is one. The V gene is TRBV27, the J gene TRBJ1-2, with D perhaps matching TRBD1 (6 bases). V lost 5 bases and J lost 2, with 9 bases in between. The CDR3 covers 13 residues. CDR1 and CDR2 (germline): MNHEY, SMNVEV (reference sequence). The CDR3 protein is CASSMQGNYGYTF. The CDR3 coding sequence is TGTGCCAGCAGTATGCAGGGGAACTATGGCTACACCTTC.

The chain combines TRBV5-6 with TRBJ2-1, with D perhaps matching TRBD2 (5 bases). The CDR3 length is 15 residues. Germline lookup yields CDR1 SGHDT and CDR2 YYEEEE. Trimming stripped 0 bases from V and 8 bases from J, with 15 bases between. The CDR3 sequence is CASSLGLGKGDEQFF. The CDR3, as DNA: TGTGCCAGCAGCTTGGGCCTCGGGAAGGGCGATGAGCAGTTCTTC.

The rearrangement joins TRBV27 to TRBJ2-3; D uncertain. CDR3 length: 16 residues. V lost 8 bases to trimming and J lost 0 bases, with 18 bases between them. Germline CDR1 and CDR2: MNHEY and SMNVEV (reference sequence). The CDR3 loop is CASGTLQAFSTDTQYF. In nucleotides, the CDR3 is TGTGCCAGCGGAACACTTCAGGCTTTTAGCACAGATACGCAGTATTTT.

The table lists this clone with many counts. The chain employs TRBV19 and TRBJ1-1, with no clear D. This CDR3 contains 15 residues. V dropped 1 base and J dropped 0 bases, with 9 bases sitting between them. Looked up from germline, CDR1 is LNHDA and CDR2 is SQIVND (reference sequence). The CDR3 sequence is CASSIVTQMNTEAFF. DNA of the CDR3: TGTGCCAGTAGTATAGTAACGCAGATGAACACTGAAGCTTTCTTT.

This chain joins TRBV6-5 and TRBJ1-2; TRBD1 matches at 9 bases. In germline, CDR1 is MNHEY, CDR2 SVGAGI. This CDR3 region has 16 residues. V lost 1 base, J lost 8 bases, and 11 bases stayed unmatched. In DNA, the CDR3 is TGTGCCAGCAGTTACTTCATACCGGGACAGGGTGGCGGCTACACCTTC. It translates to CASSYFIPGQGGGYTF.

The chain employs TRBV19 and TRBJ1-1; D remains ambiguous. The CDR3 contains 14 residues. Germline CDR1 and CDR2: LNHDA and SQIVND (reference sequence). V dropped 10 bases and J dropped 4 bases, with 19 bases sitting between them. The CDR3 DNA sequence: TGTGCCACAAAGGTAGGAGGGAAGGGCACTGAAGCTTTCTTT. Its translation is CATKVGGKGTEAFF. Looking up the rest from reference TRBV19 and TRBJ1-1 gives the full variable domain: DGGITQSPKYLFRKEGQNVTLSCEQNLNHDAMYWYRQDPGQGLRLIYYSQIVNDFQKGDIAEGYSVSREKKESFPLTVTSAQKNPTAFYLCATKVGGKGTEAFFGQGTRLTVV.

In its sample, this clone was seen a few times. The chain recombines TRBV7-3 with TRBJ2-1; 7 bases fit TRBD2. This CDR3 is 17 amino acids long. V trimming: 2 bases; J trimming: 0 bases; junction bases outside the gene matches: 7. Germline V gene sequence: CDR1 SGHTA, CDR2 FQGTGA. CDR3 coding DNA: TGTGCCAGCAGCTTATATAGGCGGGGGAGCTCCTACAATGAGCAGTTCTTC. This gives the protein CASSLYRRGSSYNEQFF.

In DNA form, the CDR3 reads TGTGCCAGCAGTTTAATGGGGAGCGAGCAGTACTTC. Protein product: CASSLMGSEQYF. This rearrangement joins TRBV28 to TRBJ2-7, with D perhaps matching TRBD2 (5 bases). V gave up 2 bases and J gave up 6 bases, with 8 bases separating them. The CDR3 runs to 12 residues. CDR1 and CDR2 from the germline V gene are MDHEN and SYDVKM.

This sequence joins TRBV11-2 and TRBJ1-2; 7 positions match TRBD1. The ends lost 1 base at V and 4 bases at J; junction bases unmatched: 6. The CDR3 consists of 15 residues. CDR1 and CDR2 from the germline V gene are SGHAT and FQNNGV. The CDR3 spells CASSLGWGQPYGYTF. Here the CDR3 DNA reads TGTGCCAGCAGCTTAGGATGGGGACAGCCCTATGGCTACACCTTC.

CDR3 in DNA: TGTGCCAGCAGTAATACGGACAGGGGAGGCTACGAGCAGTACTTC. As protein: CASSNTDRGGYEQYF. J is TRBJ2-7 and V is TRBV6-6; 9 bases agree with TRBD1. The germline V gene encodes CDR1 MNHNY and CDR2 SVGAGI (reference sequence). The junction had 8 bases not matched to a gene; V was cut back by 5 bases and J by 3 bases. The CDR3 spans 15 residues.

The chain links TRBV5-1 to TRBJ1-1; D unclear. Per germline, CDR1 SGHRS and CDR2 YFSETQ. The germline V and J ends were trimmed by 3 bases and 6 bases, with 12 bases remaining between them. The CDR3 runs to 13 residues. CDR3 loop: CASSSGGWAEAFF. As DNA, the CDR3 is TGCGCCAGCAGCTCGGGAGGGTGGGCTGAAGCTTTCTTT.

The chain has TRBV6-1 and TRBJ1-1, with 7 bases aligning to TRBD1. V shed 7 bases and J 1 base; nucleotides not matched to a gene: 6. Germline lookup yields CDR1 MNHNS and CDR2 SASEGT. The CDR3 consists of 14 residues. The CDR3 DNA follows: TGTGCCAGCAATAAAGGGACAGCGAACACTGAAGCTTTCTTT. Its translation: CASNKGTANTEAFF.

The rearrangement joins TRBV27 to TRBJ1-1; D is undetermined. CDR3 size: 15 residues. CDR1 and CDR2 (germline): MNHEY, SMNVEV (reference sequence). Trimming left V 5 bases short and J 11 bases short, with 24 bases between. CDR3 sequence (DNA): TGTGCCAGCAGTATAAGGCGGGAGGGTGGCCGCAGGGCTTTCTTT. This sequence encodes CASSIRREGGRRAFF.

The gene calls are TRBV5-4 and TRBJ1-1; possible D gene TRBD1, 6 bases. V was clipped by 0 bases and J by 4 bases, with 13 bases between them. The CDR3 extends over 15 amino acids. The V gene's germline CDR1 is SGHNT and CDR2 YYREEE (reference sequence). This chain's CDR3 is CASSLAGRGTTEAFF. The CDR3 DNA sequence: TGTGCCAGCAGCTTGGCAGGCAGGGGAACCACTGAAGCTTTCTTT.

This clone has only one observation. Germline is not matched at one junction end, which may reflect a read error. The chain links TRBV7-9 to TRBJ1-2; D is undetermined. The CDR3 covers 12 residues. The germline CDR1 and CDR2 sequences are SEHNR and FQNEAQ (reference sequence). The CDR3 is CSSSLEPYGYTF. CDR3 DNA sequence: TGTTCCAGCAGCTTAGAGCCCTATGGCTACACCTTC.

This clone has just a few counts. The chain joins TRBV14 to TRBJ1-1; no clear D. Germline V gene sequence: CDR1 SGHDN, CDR2 FVKESK. V was shortened by 1 base and J by 11 bases, with 14 bases between the two germline ends. The CDR3 totals 13 residues. This CDR3 is CASSQGQAWEAFF. CDR3 in DNA: TGTGCCAGCAGCCAAGGGCAGGCGTGGGAGGCTTTCTTT.

The gene calls are TRBV14 and TRBJ1-1; D call uncertain. With 0 bases removed from V and 4 bases from J, the gap between germline ends came to 9 bases. This CDR3 contains 14 residues. CDR1 and CDR2 (germline): SGHDN, FVKESK. The CDR3 sequence is CASSQDLGSTEAFF. The DNA of the CDR3 is TGTGCCAGCAGCCAAGATCTGGGGAGCACTGAAGCTTTCTTT. The whole variable domain, filled in from reference TRBV14 and TRBJ1-1, reads EAGVTQFPSHSVIEKGQTVTLRCDPISGHDNLYWYRRVMGKEIKFLLHFVKESKQDESGMPNNRFLAERTGGTYSTLKVQPAELEDSGVYFCASSQDLGSTEAFFGQGTRLTVV.

The rearrangement joins TRBV18 to TRBJ2-3; 8 nucleotides align to TRBD1. CDR1 and CDR2 (germline): KGHSH, LQKENI. J gave up 12 bases and V 5 bases, and 7 bases lay outside the gene matches. The CDR3 runs to 12 residues. CDR3 amino acids: CASSSDRAHQYF. CDR3 nucleotides: TGTGCCAGCTCATCGGACAGGGCCCATCAGTATTTT.

CDR3: CASSYSRAANEKLFF. In DNA form, the CDR3 reads TGTGCCAGCAGTTACTCGCGGGCGGCTAATGAAAAACTGTTTTTT. The chain is built from TRBV6-5 and TRBJ1-4; D unresolved. CDR3 length equals 15 residues. CDR1 is MNHEY, CDR2 SVGAGI, per germline. V was clipped by 0 bases and J by 3 bases, with 8 bases between them.

This clone was seen more than once but under ten times. The V call is TRBV5-3, the J call TRBJ2-7; TRBD2 is a possible D gene (5 bases). TRBV5-3 falls under the ORF class, with uncertain function. V was pared by 6 bases and J by 2 bases, with 12 bases between. The CDR3 covers 13 residues. CDR3 nucleotide sequence: TGTGCCAGAATGTATCGGGGTCCCTACGAGCAGTACTTC. This gives the protein CARMYRGPYEQYF.